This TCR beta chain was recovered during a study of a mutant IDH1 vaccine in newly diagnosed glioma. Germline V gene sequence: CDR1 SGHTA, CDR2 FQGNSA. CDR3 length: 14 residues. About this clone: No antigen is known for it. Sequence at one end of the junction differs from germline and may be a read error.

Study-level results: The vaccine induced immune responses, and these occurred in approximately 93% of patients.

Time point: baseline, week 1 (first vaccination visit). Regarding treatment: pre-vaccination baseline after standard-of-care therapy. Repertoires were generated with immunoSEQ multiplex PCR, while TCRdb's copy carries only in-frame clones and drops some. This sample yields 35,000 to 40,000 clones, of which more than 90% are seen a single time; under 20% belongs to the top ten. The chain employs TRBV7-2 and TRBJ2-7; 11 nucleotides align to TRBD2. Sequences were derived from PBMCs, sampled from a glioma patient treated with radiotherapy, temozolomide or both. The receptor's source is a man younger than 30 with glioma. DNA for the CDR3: TGTGCCAGCAGTTTAGCGGGAGGGACCTACAAGCAGTACTTC. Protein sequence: CASSLAGGTYKQYF.